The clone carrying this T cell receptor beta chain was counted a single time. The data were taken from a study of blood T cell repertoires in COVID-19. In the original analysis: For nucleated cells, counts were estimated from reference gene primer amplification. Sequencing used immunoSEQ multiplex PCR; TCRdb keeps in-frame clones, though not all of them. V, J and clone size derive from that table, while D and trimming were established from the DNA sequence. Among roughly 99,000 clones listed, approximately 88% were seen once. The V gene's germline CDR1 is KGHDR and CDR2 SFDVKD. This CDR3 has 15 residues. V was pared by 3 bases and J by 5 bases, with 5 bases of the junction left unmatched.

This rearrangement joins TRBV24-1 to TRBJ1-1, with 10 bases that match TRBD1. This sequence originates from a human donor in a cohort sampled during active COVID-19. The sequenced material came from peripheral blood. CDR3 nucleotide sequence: TGTGCCACCAGTGATAGGACAGGGGGGAAGACTGAAGCTTTCTTT. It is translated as CATSDRTGGKTEAFF.